Only a few counts were recorded for the clone carrying this TCR beta chain. Its matching antigen is unknown. The data belong to a study of T cells in Graves' hyperthyroidism and ophthalmopathy. Study conclusions and caveats: Model output signaled ophthalmopathy a median roughly 6.5 months ahead of onset.

Using RNA transcripts as the source, TCR beta CDR3 regions were amplified. The HTBI primer set was used in a first-round RT-PCR of the TCR CDR3. TCRdb fed the multiplex PCR reads into MiXCR, producing one record per CDR3 protein. The sample yields some 570,000 distinct CDR3 sequences, 13% to 15% seen once. This CDR3 contains 13 residues. V lost 5 bases and J lost 4, with 11 bases in between. Uncontrolled infections, other autoimmune diseases, pregnancy or lactation led to exclusion of patients. The diagnostic basis comprised clinical symptoms, serum thyroxine and TRAb, thyroid ultrasound and orbital computed tomography.

Sequencing was carried out using blood. The chain carries TRBV12-3 or TRBV12-4 and TRBJ1-1; D is unresolved. This sequence was found in a woman between 18 and 29 years old with Graves' ophthalmopathy. The CDR3 DNA reads as TGTGCCAGCAGTCCCCAATCGGGCACTGAAGCTTTCTTT. It specifies CASSPQSGTEAFF.